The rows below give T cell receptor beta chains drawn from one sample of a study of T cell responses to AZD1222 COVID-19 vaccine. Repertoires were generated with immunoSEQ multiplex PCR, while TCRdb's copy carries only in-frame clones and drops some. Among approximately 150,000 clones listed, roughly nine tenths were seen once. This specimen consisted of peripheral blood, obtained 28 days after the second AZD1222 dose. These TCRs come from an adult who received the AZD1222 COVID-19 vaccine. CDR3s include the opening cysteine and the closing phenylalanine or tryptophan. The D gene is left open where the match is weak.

CDR3 protein: CASSGLARVGDTEAFF
CDR3 DNA: TGTGCCAGCAGCGGACTTGCCCGGGTGGGGGACACTGAAGCTTTCTTT
V gene: TRBV5-8
D gene: -
J gene: TRBJ1-1

CDR3 protein: CASSHRGGEKLFF
CDR3 DNA: TGTGCCAGCAGCCACCGGGGCGGCGAAAAACTGTTTTTT
V gene: TRBV11-3
D gene: -
J gene: TRBJ1-4

CDR3 protein: CASSLGGYSNQPQHF
CDR3 DNA: TGCGCCAGCAGCCTAGGGGGGTATAGCAATCAGCCCCAGCATTTT
V gene: TRBV5-1
D gene: -
J gene: TRBJ1-5

CDR3 protein: CASSAQGGTGELFF
CDR3 DNA: TGCGCCAGCAGTGCCCAGGGGGGCACCGGGGAGCTGTTTTTT
V gene: TRBV10-1
D gene: -
J gene: TRBJ2-2

CDR3 protein: CASSPGQDGNTIYF
CDR3 DNA: TGCGCCAGCAGCCCGGGCCAAGATGGAAACACCATATATTTT
V gene: TRBV5-1
D gene: -
J gene: TRBJ1-3

CDR3 protein: CASSYSLFEQFF
CDR3 DNA: TGTGCCAGCAGTTACTCTTTATTTGAGCAGTTCTTC
V gene: TRBV6-2/TRBV6-3
D gene: -
J gene: TRBJ2-1

CDR3 protein: CASSPGTGSIYEQYF
CDR3 DNA: TGTGCCAGCTCACCAGGGACAGGTTCCATCTACGAGCAGTACTTC
V gene: TRBV18
D gene: TRBD1
J gene: TRBJ2-7

CDR3 protein: CASRVIGQGGNQPQHF
CDR3 DNA: TGTGCCAGTAGGGTTATTGGACAGGGAGGCAATCAGCCCCAGCATTTT
V gene: TRBV19
D gene: TRBD1
J gene: TRBJ1-5

CDR3 protein: CASSQGVGPQNGQYF
CDR3 DNA: TGCGCCAGCAGCCAAGGTGTTGGACCCCAAAACGGGCAGTACTTC
V gene: TRBV4-3
D gene: -
J gene: TRBJ2-7

CDR3 protein: CASSSRQGINEKLFF
CDR3 DNA: TGTGCCAGCAGCTCGAGACAGGGCATTAATGAAAAACTGTTTTTT
V gene: TRBV5-5
D gene: TRBD1
J gene: TRBJ1-4